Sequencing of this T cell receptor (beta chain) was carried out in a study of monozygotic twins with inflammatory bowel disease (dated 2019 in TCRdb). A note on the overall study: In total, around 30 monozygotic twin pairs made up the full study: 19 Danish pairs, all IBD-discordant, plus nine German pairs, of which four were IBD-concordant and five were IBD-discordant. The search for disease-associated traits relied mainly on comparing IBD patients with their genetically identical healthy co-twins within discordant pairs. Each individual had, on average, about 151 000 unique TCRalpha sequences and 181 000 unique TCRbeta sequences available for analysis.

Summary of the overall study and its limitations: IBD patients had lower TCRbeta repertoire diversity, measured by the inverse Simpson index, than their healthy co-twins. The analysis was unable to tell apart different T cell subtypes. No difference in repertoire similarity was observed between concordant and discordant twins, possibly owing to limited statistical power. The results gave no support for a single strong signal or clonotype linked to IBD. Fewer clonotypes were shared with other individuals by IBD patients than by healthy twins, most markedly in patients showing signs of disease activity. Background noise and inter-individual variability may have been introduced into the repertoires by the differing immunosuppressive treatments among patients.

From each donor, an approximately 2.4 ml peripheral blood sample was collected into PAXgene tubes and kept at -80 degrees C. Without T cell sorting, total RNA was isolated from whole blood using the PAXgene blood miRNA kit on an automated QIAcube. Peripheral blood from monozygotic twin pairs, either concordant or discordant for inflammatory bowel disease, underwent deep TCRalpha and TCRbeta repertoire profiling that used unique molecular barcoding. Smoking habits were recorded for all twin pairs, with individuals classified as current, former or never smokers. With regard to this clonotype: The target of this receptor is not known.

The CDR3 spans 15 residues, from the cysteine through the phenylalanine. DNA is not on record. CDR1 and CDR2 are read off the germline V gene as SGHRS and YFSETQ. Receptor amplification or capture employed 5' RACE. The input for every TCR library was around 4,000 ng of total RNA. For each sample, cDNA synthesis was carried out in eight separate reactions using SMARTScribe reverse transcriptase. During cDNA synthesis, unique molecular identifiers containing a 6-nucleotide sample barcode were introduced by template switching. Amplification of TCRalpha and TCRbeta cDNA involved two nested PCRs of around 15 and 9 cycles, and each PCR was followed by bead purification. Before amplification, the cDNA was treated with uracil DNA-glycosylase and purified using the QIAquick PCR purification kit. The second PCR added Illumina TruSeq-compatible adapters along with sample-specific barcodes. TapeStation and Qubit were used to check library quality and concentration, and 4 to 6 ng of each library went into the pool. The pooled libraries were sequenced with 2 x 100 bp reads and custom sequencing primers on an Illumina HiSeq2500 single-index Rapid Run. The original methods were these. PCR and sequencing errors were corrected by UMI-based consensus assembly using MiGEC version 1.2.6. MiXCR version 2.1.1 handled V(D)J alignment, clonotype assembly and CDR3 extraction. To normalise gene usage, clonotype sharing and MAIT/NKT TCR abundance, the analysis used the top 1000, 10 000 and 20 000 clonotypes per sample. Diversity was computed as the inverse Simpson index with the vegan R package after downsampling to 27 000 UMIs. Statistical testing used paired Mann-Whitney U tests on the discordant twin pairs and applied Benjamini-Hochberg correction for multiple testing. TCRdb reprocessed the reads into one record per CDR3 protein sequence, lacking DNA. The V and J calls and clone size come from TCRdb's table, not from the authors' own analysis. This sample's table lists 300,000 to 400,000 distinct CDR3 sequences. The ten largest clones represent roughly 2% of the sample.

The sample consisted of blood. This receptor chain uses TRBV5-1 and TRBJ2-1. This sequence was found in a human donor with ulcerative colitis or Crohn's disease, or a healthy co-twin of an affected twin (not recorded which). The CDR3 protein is CASSLGTGLYNEQFF.